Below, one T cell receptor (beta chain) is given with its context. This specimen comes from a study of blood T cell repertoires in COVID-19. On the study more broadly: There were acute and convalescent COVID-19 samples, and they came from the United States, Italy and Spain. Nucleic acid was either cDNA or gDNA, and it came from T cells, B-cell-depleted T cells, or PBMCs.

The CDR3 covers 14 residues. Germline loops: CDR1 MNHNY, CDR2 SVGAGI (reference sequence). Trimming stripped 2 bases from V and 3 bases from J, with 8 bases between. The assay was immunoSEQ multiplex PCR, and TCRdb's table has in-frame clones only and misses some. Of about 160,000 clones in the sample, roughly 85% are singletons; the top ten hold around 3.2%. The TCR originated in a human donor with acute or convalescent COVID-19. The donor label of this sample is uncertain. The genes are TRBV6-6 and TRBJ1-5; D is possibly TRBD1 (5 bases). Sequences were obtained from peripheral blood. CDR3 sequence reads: CASSYDSFNQPQHF. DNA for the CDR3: TGTGCCAGCAGTTACGACAGCTTCAATCAGCCCCAGCATTTT.